This is a list of T cell receptor beta chains from one sample in a study of shared clonotypes between healthy human individuals. Clones were read by immunoSEQ multiplex PCR, and TCRdb kept only the in-frame ones, dropping some. The sample contains 800,000 to 950,000 clones, 95% to 97% of which appear only once. The specimen was naive CD8+ T cells sorted from blood. Source of these receptors: a man aged 25-40 years in good health. CDR3s include the opening cysteine and the closing phenylalanine or tryptophan. The D gene is left open where the match is weak. Not all rows give a size; the values are once, few, many and, for expanded clones, a class.

clone size	D gene	V gene	J gene	CDR3 protein	CDR3 DNA
NA	NA	TRBV27	TRBJ2-7	CASSLGTTYEQYF	TGTGCCAGCAGTTTAGGGACAACCTACGAGCAGTACTTC
few	NA	TRBV19	TRBJ1-2	CASSDGTHGYTF	TGTGCCAGTTCTGACGGGACACATGGCTACACCTTC
NA	NA	TRBV7-9	TRBJ2-7	CASSRSRDEQYF	TGTGCCAGCAGCCGTTCGAGGGATGAGCAGTACTTC
NA	NA	TRBV27	TRBJ2-3	CASSLYIGAGATDTQYF	TGTGCCAGCAGTTTATACATAGGGGCGGGGGCCACAGATACGCAGTATTTT
NA	NA	TRBV28	TRBJ2-7	CASSLGSTAAPYEQYF	TGTGCCAGCAGTTTAGGTTCTACAGCCGCTCCCTACGAGCAGTACTTC
NA	NA	TRBV30	TRBJ2-1	CAWSSLSSYNEQFF	TGTGCCTGGAGCAGCCTGAGCTCCTACAATGAGCAGTTCTTC
NA	TRBD1	TRBV29-1	TRBJ2-7	CSVELGTEQYF	TGCAGCGTGGAGCTGGGGACAGAACAGTACTTC
NA	NA	TRBV27	TRBJ2-7	CASSFGLTYEQYF	TGTGCCAGCAGTTTTGGCCTGACCTACGAGCAGTACTTC
NA	TRBD2	TRBV13	TRBJ2-1	CASSPARGYNEQFF	TGTGCCAGCAGCCCGGCGCGGGGGTACAATGAGCAGTTCTTC
NA	NA	TRBV6-5	TRBJ2-7	CASKARDTSSYEQYF	TGTGCCAGCAAGGCCCGGGACACAAGCTCCTACGAGCAGTACTTC
NA	NA	TRBV7-9	TRBJ2-7	CASSFRGGYEQYF	TGTGCCAGCAGCTTTCGAGGAGGCTACGAGCAGTACTTC
NA	NA	TRBV7-2	TRBJ2-1	CASSLGRTTWDEQFF	TGTGCCAGCAGCTTAGGCCGGACTACCTGGGATGAGCAGTTCTTC
NA	TRBD1	TRBV9	TRBJ2-7	CASSPRTGYEQYF	TGTGCCAGCAGCCCCCGGACAGGCTACGAGCAGTACTTC
NA	NA	TRBV14	TRBJ2-3	CASSQGSYPSTDTQYF	TGTGCCAGCAGCCAGGGAAGTTACCCGAGCACAGATACGCAGTATTTT
NA	NA	TRBV27	TRBJ1-2	CASSLSGQYPTF	TGTGCCAGCAGTTTATCCGGACAATATCCCACCTTC
NA	NA	TRBV9	TRBJ1-2	CASSFAGGDYGYTF	TGTGCCAGCAGCTTTGCGGGGGGCGACTATGGCTACACCTTC
NA	NA	TRBV5-1	TRBJ2-2	CASSPLQGPSTGELFF	TGCGCCAGCAGCCCATTACAGGGACCGAGCACCGGGGAGCTGTTTTTT
NA	TRBD1	TRBV5-1	TRBJ2-5	CASSAGGLGTRYQETQYF	TGCGCCAGCAGCGCAGGGGGCTTGGGAACTAGGTACCAAGAGACCCAGTACTTC
NA	TRBD1	TRBV5-5	TRBJ2-1	CASSFPGTGTYNEQFF	TGTGCCAGCAGCTTCCCTGGGACAGGGACCTACAATGAGCAGTTCTTC
NA	NA	TRBV27	TRBJ2-7	CASSLRGWSYEQYF	TGTGCCAGCAGTTTGCGAGGGTGGTCCTACGAGCAGTACTTC
NA	NA	TRBV7-9	TRBJ2-1	CASSLVVSHNEQFF	TGTGCCAGCAGCTTAGTGGTCAGTCACAATGAGCAGTTCTTC
NA	NA	TRBV2	TRBJ2-3	CASSDAETDTQYF	TGTGCCAGCAGTGATGCGGAGACAGATACGCAGTATTTT
NA	TRBD2	TRBV27	TRBJ2-7	CASSSTSGRGLGYEQYF	TGTGCCAGCAGTTCGACTAGCGGGAGGGGGCTTGGCTACGAGCAGTACTTC
NA	NA	TRBV19	TRBJ2-2	CASSSSSVNTGELFF	TGTGCCAGTAGTAGCAGTAGCGTAAACACCGGGGAGCTGTTTTTT
NA	TRBD1	TRBV5-8	TRBJ2-7	CASSSGQGSSYEQYF	TGTGCCAGCAGCTCCGGACAGGGTTCCTCCTACGAGCAGTACTTC
NA	TRBD1	TRBV23-1	TRBJ2-1	CASSPTDRGYYNEQFF	TGCGCCAGCAGTCCCACGGACAGGGGATACTACAATGAGCAGTTCTTC
NA	NA	TRBV7-6	TRBJ2-1	CASSLRAALKGVEDNEQFF	TGTGCCAGCAGCTTAAGGGCGGCTCTGAAAGGGGTTGAGGACAATGAGCAGTTCTTC
NA	TRBD2	TRBV14	TRBJ2-3	CASSHLTSSTDTQYF	TGTGCCAGCAGCCATTTGACTAGCTCAACAGATACGCAGTATTTT
NA	NA	TRBV7-2	TRBJ1-5	CASSLGVEYSNQPQHF	TGTGCCAGCAGCTTAGGGGTTGAGTATAGCAATCAGCCCCAGCATTTT
NA	NA	TRBV2	TRBJ1-4	CASSEDRNFLRTNEKLFF	TGTGCCAGCAGTGAAGACAGGAATTTTTTGCGGACTAATGAAAAACTGTTTTTT
NA	TRBD2	TRBV19	TRBJ2-5	CASSALAGKMETQYF	TGTGCCAGTAGTGCTCTAGCGGGAAAAATGGAGACCCAGTACTTC
NA	NA	TRBV7-6	TRBJ2-1	CASSSLDSGNGRGQFF	TGTGCCAGCAGCTCTCTGGACTCAGGCAATGGTCGTGGGCAGTTCTTC
NA	TRBD2	TRBV5-4	TRBJ2-2	CASSLLAGGTGELFF	TGTGCCAGCAGCTTACTAGCGGGAGGCACCGGGGAGCTGTTTTTT
NA	NA	TRBV27	TRBJ2-7	CASSFLYPEGADEQYF	TGTGCCAGCAGTTTCCTATATCCGGAGGGGGCAGACGAGCAGTACTTC
NA	NA	TRBV6-6	TRBJ1-4	CASSPNDRTVGLFF	TGTGCCAGCAGCCCCAACGACAGGACTGTTGGGCTGTTTTTT
NA	NA	TRBV7-9	TRBJ2-7	CASSLGEAYEQYF	TGTGCCAGCAGCCTAGGGGAAGCCTACGAGCAGTACTTC
NA	TRBD2	TRBV27	TRBJ2-7	CASRLAGTYEQYF	TGTGCCAGCCGACTAGCGGGAACCTACGAGCAGTACTTC
NA	NA	TRBV7-2	TRBJ2-3	CASSLVPSFSSTDTQYF	TGTGCCAGCAGCCTAGTCCCATCGTTCTCTAGCACAGATACGCAGTATTTT
NA	TRBD1	TRBV19	TRBJ2-3	CASSTNRGPVTDTQYF	TGTGCCAGTAGTACCAACAGGGGCCCCGTAACAGATACGCAGTATTTT
NA	NA	TRBV27	TRBJ1-2	CASSPSWGGPYGYTF	TGTGCCAGCAGCCCCAGTTGGGGAGGCCCCTATGGCTACACCTTC
once	TRBD2	TRBV4-3	TRBJ2-1	CASSQEVPPLAAYNEQFF	TGCGCCAGCAGCCAAGAAGTCCCCCCCCTAGCGGCCTACAATGAGCAGTTCTTC
NA	TRBD2	TRBV9	TRBJ2-5	CASSDDSKAGKTQYF	TGTGCCAGCAGCGACGACTCTAAAGCGGGAAAGACCCAGTACTTC
NA	NA	TRBV14	TRBJ1-1	CASSLRDGNTEAFF	TGTGCCAGCAGCCTCCGGGACGGGAACACTGAAGCTTTCTTT
NA	NA	TRBV9	TRBJ1-1	CASSAPGDREAFF	TGTGCCAGCAGCGCTCCAGGAGACCGTGAAGCTTTCTTT
NA	TRBD2	TRBV14	TRBJ2-7	CASSRGLESVEQYF	TGTGCCAGCAGCCGAGGACTAGAGTCGGTCGAGCAGTACTTC
NA	NA	TRBV27	TRBJ1-5	CASSPAGYGQPQHF	TGTGCCAGCAGCCCGGCAGGGTATGGGCAGCCCCAGCATTTT
NA	NA	TRBV5-4	TRBJ2-1	CASSSGQSYNEQFF	TGTGCCAGCAGCTCCGGTCAGTCCTACAATGAGCAGTTCTTC
NA	NA	TRBV7-9	TRBJ1-1	CASSLAAGNTEAFF	TGTGCCAGCAGCTTAGCGGCAGGGAACACTGAAGCTTTCTTT